One sample yielded the 23 T cell receptor beta chains listed below, sequenced in a study of radiotherapy plus CTLA-4 blockade in lung cancer. Libraries were prepared by immunoSEQ multiplex PCR; TCRdb keeps only in-frame clonotypes and omits some of them. The sample shows 45,000 to 60,000 clones, about 85% of them seen only once. The source material was peripheral blood, sampled from a patient treated with radiotherapy plus ipilimumab. The receptors originated from a human donor with non-small cell lung cancer who had a complete response to radiotherapy plus ipilimumab.

The sample holds one count of this clone. J is TRBJ2-2 and V is TRBV27, with 14 bases lining up with TRBD2. The length of the CDR3 is 21 residues. Losses at the gene ends were 2 bases for V and 0 bases for J; bases not matched to a gene: 11. The germline V gene has CDR1 MNHEY and CDR2 SMNVEV (reference sequence). The CDR3 region has the DNA TGTGCCAGCAGTTTAAGACTAGCGGGGGGGCGGTGGGACCCGAACACCGGGGAGCTGTTTTTT. Its translation is CASSLRLAGGRWDPNTGELFF.

The rearrangement joins TRBV9 to TRBJ2-5; 12 nucleotides match TRBD1. Germline CDR1 reads SGDLS; CDR2 reads YYNGEE. The J segment lost 5 bases and the V segment lost 0 bases, leaving 8 bases of the junction unmatched. The CDR3 has 17 amino acids. CDR3: CASSVGGTGGAGETQYF. In DNA, the CDR3 is TGTGCCAGCAGCGTAGGGGGGACAGGGGGCGCCGGGGAGACCCAGTACTTC.

The chain carries TRBV30 and TRBJ1-6; D is unclear. The CDR3 is 13 residues long. With 2 bases removed from V and 8 bases from J, the gap between germline ends came to 10 bases. From germline, CDR1 is GTSNPN and CDR2 SVGIG (reference sequence). CDR3 DNA: TGTGCCTGGAGTCCGAGCGGGGATTCACCCCTCCACTTT. The encoded protein is CAWSPSGDSPLHF.

This sequence joins TRBV18 and TRBJ2-2; D call uncertain. V lost 0 bases to trimming and J lost 7 bases, with 12 bases between them. Germline V gene lookup returns CDR1 KGHSH and CDR2 LQKENI. The CDR3 is 15 residues long. The CDR3 DNA sequence: TGTGCCAGCTCACCACCTTCCCAGCGAGGCGGGGAGCTGTTTTTT. It codes for CASSPPSQRGGELFF.

The chain is built from TRBV29-1 and TRBJ2-7; tentative D call: TRBD2 (5 bases). The length of the CDR3 is 12 residues. The germline CDR1 and CDR2 sequences are SQVTM and ANQGSEA. V was clipped by 7 bases and J by 3 bases, with 13 bases between them. The CDR3 DNA sequence: TGCAGCGCCGTTCTTGAGGGCTACGAGCAGTACTTC. Its translation: CSAVLEGYEQYF.

The chain links TRBV19 to TRBJ1-2, with 9 bases fitting TRBD1. Germline CDR1 reads LNHDA; CDR2 reads SQIVND (reference sequence). This CDR3 has 13 residues. V trimming: 6 bases; J trimming: 5 bases; junction bases outside the gene matches: 4. CDR3 bases: TGTGCCAGTAGGGGAGACAGGGGGTATGGCTACACCTTC. Encoded protein: CASRGDRGYGYTF.

The chain combines TRBV4-1 with TRBJ2-1; 9 bases fit TRBD2. Germline V gene sequence: CDR1 MGHRA, CDR2 YSYEKL. This CDR3 region has 15 residues. The ends lost 3 bases at V and 4 bases at J; junction bases unmatched: 4. The CDR3 spells CASSQPGLAYNEQFF. The CDR3 DNA reads as TGCGCCAGCAGCCAGCCGGGACTAGCTTACAATGAGCAGTTCTTC.

J is TRBJ1-4 and V is TRBV2; D possibly corresponds to TRBD1 (6 bases). The CDR3 runs 14 residues. Trimming pared 10 bases from V and 8 bases from J, leaving 20 bases between. Germline V gene sequence: CDR1 SNHLY, CDR2 FYNNEI. The CDR3 reads CATGTPAGREKLFF. DNA for the CDR3: TGTGCCACGGGGACACCGGCAGGGAGAGAAAAACTGTTTTTT.

This chain joins TRBV4-3 and TRBJ2-5; D unresolved. The length of the CDR3 is 13 residues. V lost 2 bases and J lost 5, with 9 bases in between. Per the germline V gene, CDR1 is LGHNA and CDR2 is YSLEER. The CDR3 protein is CASSQTLFETQYF. CDR3 nucleotides: TGCGCCAGCAGCCAAACTCTCTTTGAGACCCAGTACTTC.

The chain uses TRBV7-2 and TRBJ1-3; no firm D call. The CDR3 is 14 amino acids. The germline CDR1 and CDR2 sequences are SGHTA and FQGNSA. Trimming cost V 5 bases and J 0 bases, with 8 bases left between them. The CDR3 DNA reads as TGTGCCAGCAGCACTAGTAACTCTGGAAACACCATATATTTT. Its translation is CASSTSNSGNTIYF.

Points on this clone: The sample contains more than one DNA sequence encoding this CDR3. The V call is TRBV7-9, the J call TRBJ1-5, with D uncertain. Trimming stripped 3 bases from V and 0 bases from J, with 9 bases between. Per germline, CDR1 SEHNR and CDR2 FQNEAQ (reference sequence). The CDR3 contains 15 residues. The CDR3, as DNA: TGTGCCAGCAGCTTGGGAGATAATAGCAATCAGCCCCAGCATTTT. This sequence encodes CASSLGDNSNQPQHF.

This clone was detected a few times. The rearrangement uses TRBV6-6 and TRBJ1-2, with 9 nucleotides matching TRBD1. Germline V CDR1 and CDR2: MNHNY, SVGAGI (reference sequence). Trimming removed 5 bases from V and 2 bases from J; junction bases left unmatched: 9. The length of the CDR3 is 16 residues. The CDR3 DNA is TGTGCCAGCAGTACCACCCTCGGGACAGGGAACTATGGCTACACCTTC. Amino acids: CASSTTLGTGNYGYTF.

The chain has TRBV10-3 and TRBJ1-2, with 8 bases identical to TRBD1. Per germline, CDR1 ENHRY and CDR2 SYGVKD. The CDR3 runs to 16 residues. V shed 6 bases, J shed 3 bases, and the junction held 12 bases outside the gene matches. For the CDR3, the DNA is TGTGCCATCAGCGGAACCCAACAGGGGGGAGACTATGGCTACACCTTC. This translates into CAISGTQQGGDYGYTF.

The chain uses TRBV6-5 and TRBJ2-5, with D perhaps TRBD2 (5 bases). Germline assignment: CDR1 MNHEY and CDR2 SVGAGI. The CDR3 extends over 13 amino acids. The V gene lost 1 base and the J gene lost 4 bases, with 7 bases spanning the gap. The DNA of the CDR3 is TGTGCCAGCAGTTACTGGAGGTCAGAGACCCAGTACTTC. This sequence encodes CASSYWRSETQYF.

CDR3 loop: CASSLSSGGADTQYF. The CDR3, as DNA: TGTGCCAGCAGCCTCTCTAGCGGGGGAGCAGATACGCAGTATTTT. The chain employs TRBV7-2 and TRBJ2-3, with 10 nucleotides matching TRBD2. Germline-derived CDR1 and CDR2 are SGHTA and FQGNSA. The CDR3 loop spans 15 amino acids. Trimming at V came to 5 bases and at J to 4 bases, leaving 6 bases not matched to a gene. Combining the CDR3 with reference TRBV7-2 and TRBJ2-3 gives the whole variable domain GAGVSQSPSNKVTEKGKDVELRCDPISGHTALYWYRQSLGQGLEFLIYFQGNSAPDKSGLPSDRFSAERTGGSVSTLTIQRTQQEDSAVYLCASSLSSGGADTQYFGPGTRLTVL.

Only one count was recorded for this clone. This chain connects TRBV5-1 to TRBJ1-2; D is possibly TRBD1 (6 bases). V was cut by 0 bases and J by 4 bases, with 13 bases left in between. This CDR3 has 15 residues. The germline CDR1 and CDR2 sequences are SGHRS and YFSETQ. CDR3: CASSLAGTMSYGYTF. Written as DNA, the CDR3 is TGCGCCAGCAGCTTGGCCGGGACAATGTCCTATGGCTACACCTTC.

Concerning this clone itself: Other DNA sequences within the sample encode an identical CDR3. The J gene is TRBJ1-5, the V gene TRBV27, with D unclear. This CDR3 comprises 14 residues. The germline CDR1 and CDR2 sequences are MNHEY and SMNVEV (reference sequence). Between the trimmed V and J ends, which lost 6 bases and 6 bases, there was a span of 15 bases. CDR3 nucleotides: TGTGCCAGCAGCTCCTGGCCCAGAGGTCAGCCCCAGCATTTT. Translated, it gives CASSSWPRGQPQHF.

The V gene is TRBV29-1, the J gene TRBJ1-2, with D unclear. This CDR3 has 13 amino acids. Trimming pared 5 bases from V and 7 bases from J, leaving 17 bases between. Germline V gene sequence: CDR1 SQVTM, CDR2 ANQGSEA. The CDR3 loop reads CSVFGSSSAGYTF. CDR3 nucleotides: TGCAGCGTTTTCGGGTCGTCCTCGGCTGGCTACACCTTC. Filled out from reference TRBV29-1 and TRBJ1-2, the complete variable domain reads SAVISQKPSRDICQRGTSLTIQCQVDSQVTMMFWYRQQPGQSLTLIATANQGSEATYESGFVIDKFPISRPNLTFSTLTVSNMSPEDSSIYLCSVFGSSSAGYTFGSGTRLTVV.

This clone was counted between two and nine times. The chain uses TRBV7-2 and TRBJ2-4; D call uncertain. Per the germline V gene, CDR1 is SGHTA and CDR2 is FQGNSA. V lost 5 bases and J 2 bases, leaving 25 bases between the germline ends. The CDR3 is made up of 19 amino acids. The CDR3 region has the DNA TGTGCCAGCAGCCCCAGTCCCCTTAGGATGCGGCAGACCAAAAACATTCAGTACTTC. It translates to CASSPSPLRMRQTKNIQYF.

The V and J genes are TRBV5-6 and TRBJ2-5; D call uncertain. The last part of the DNA fits TRBJ2-7 better; the J call may be wrong. CDR3 size: 11 residues. Germline values: CDR1 SGHDT, CDR2 YYEEEE. The CDR3 sequence is CASSLKYEQYF. As DNA, the CDR3 is TGTGCCAGCAGCTTGAAGTACGAGCAGTACTTC.

The chain employs TRBV5-8 and TRBJ2-6; 8 bases map to TRBD1. Germline assignment: CDR1 SGHTS and CDR2 YDEGEE. The CDR3 is 17 amino acids. The V segment lost 4 bases and the J segment 0 bases; nucleotides outside the gene matches: 6. CDR3 DNA: TGTGCCAGCAGCACGGGACAGGCCCTCTCTGGGGCCAACGTCCTGACTTTC. This translates into CASSTGQALSGANVLTF. The complete variable domain, with remaining parts taken from reference TRBV5-8 and TRBJ2-6, reads EAGVTQSPTHLIKTRGQQATLRCSPISGHTSVYWYQQALGLGLQFLLWYDEGEERNRGNFPPRFSGRQFPNYSSELNVNALELEDSALYLCASSTGQALSGANVLTFGAGSRLTVL.

This clone was observed a handful of times. The CDR3 spells CASNPGGAQGYGYTF. The DNA for the CDR3 is TGTGCCAGCAACCCCGGGGGGGCGCAAGGCTATGGCTACACCTTC. The chain recombines TRBV7-9 with TRBJ1-2, with a possible D match to TRBD1 (6 bases). The CDR3 length is 15 residues. V lost 7 bases to trimming and J lost 4 bases, with 19 bases between them. Germline-derived CDR1 and CDR2 are SEHNR and FQNEAQ (reference sequence).

In its sample, this clone was seen a few times. The chain uses TRBV7-2 and TRBJ2-1; D might be TRBD1 (5 bases). Germline assignment: CDR1 SGHTA and CDR2 FQGNSA. V was trimmed by 5 bases and J by 14 bases, leaving 16 bases between them. There are 12 residues in the CDR3. The CDR3: CASSPRAGMEFF. The CDR3 DNA is TGTGCCAGCAGCCCAAGGGCAGGGATGGAGTTCTTC.